This entry lists 16 T cell receptor beta chains sequenced from one sample in a study of Graves' ophthalmopathy and Graves' hyperthyroidism. As the template, RNA transcripts were used to amplify TCR beta CDR3 regions. HTBI primers primed a first-round RT-PCR, and a second-round multiplex PCR followed. Using its own MiXCR run on the multiplex PCR reads, TCRdb lists one record per CDR3 protein. Of about 500,000 distinct CDR3 sequences in the sample, around 14% were seen once. The sequencing input was blood. The receptor set was obtained from a woman in her twenties or thirties with Graves' ophthalmopathy.

This clonotype came up many times. This chain joins TRBV28 and TRBJ1-2; 7 positions agree with TRBD1. Per germline, CDR1 MDHEN and CDR2 SYDVKM. Trimming took 6 bases from V and 4 from J; bases not matched to a gene: 8. The CDR3 loop spans 14 amino acids. In DNA form, the CDR3 reads TGTGCCAGCAGGAACCCGGGACAGACCTATGGCTACACCTTC. Amino acid sequence: CASRNPGQTYGYTF.

This chain joins TRBV6-1 and TRBJ1-5, with unresolved D. V lost 5 bases to trimming and J lost 6 bases, with 14 bases between them. This CDR3 is 14 amino acids long. Germline-derived CDR1 and CDR2 are MNHNS and SASEGT. Written as DNA, the CDR3 is TGTGCCAGCAGTCCCTTTATGGCAGCTCAGCCCCAGCATTTT. As protein: CASSPFMAAQPQHF.

The table lists this clonotype with many counts. The V call is TRBV6-2 or TRBV6-3, the J call TRBJ2-7, with TRBD2 matching 12 bases. Germline assignment: CDR1 MNHEY and CDR2 SVGEGT. The CDR3 consists of 17 residues. The trim removed 5 bases at V and 5 bases at J, leaving 13 bases unmatched. Here the CDR3 reads CASSMILAGGLLDEQYF. DNA of the CDR3: TGTGCCAGCAGTATGATACTAGCGGGAGGATTGCTCGACGAGCAGTACTTC.

This clonotype appeared a few times. This rearrangement joins TRBV4-2 to TRBJ1-2, with a weak D call TRBD1 (6 bases). Germline V gene data show CDR1 as LGHNA and CDR2 as YNFKEQ. Trimming took 0 bases from V and 2 from J, leaving 13 bases between them. The CDR3 runs 16 residues. In DNA, the CDR3 is TGTGCCAGCAGCCAAGATCTGAGGGGGGGGAACTATGGCTACACCTTC. This gives the protein CASSQDLRGGNYGYTF.

This clonotype was recorded at least ten times. This chain links TRBV5-1 with TRBJ1-6, with D possibly TRBD1 on 6 matching bases. V gave up 0 bases and J gave up 7 bases, with 11 bases separating them. The CDR3 consists of 15 residues. Germline CDR1 reads SGHRS; CDR2 reads YFSETQ. The CDR3 sequence: CASSLEGQRNSPLHF. The DNA of the CDR3 is TGCGCCAGCAGCTTGGAAGGACAGCGAAATTCACCCCTCCACTTT.

This clonotype has ten or more counts. The rearrangement joins TRBV24-1 to TRBJ2-7, with 7 bases identical to TRBD1. Germline CDR1 reads KGHDR; CDR2 reads SFDVKD. V was clipped by 9 bases and J by 2 bases; unmatched bases: 9. The length of the CDR3 is 14 residues. CDR3: CATDRQGRAYEQYF. The CDR3 nucleotides are TGTGCCACCGATCGACAGGGCCGAGCCTACGAGCAGTACTTC.

With respect to this clonotype: This may stem from a read error, because a much larger clone lies one nucleotide away. The genes are TRBV24-1 and TRBJ1-5, with 9 bases that match TRBD1. CDR1 and CDR2 (germline): KGHDR, SFDVKD. CDR3 size: 16 residues. CDR3 sequence (DNA): TGTGCCGCCAGTGACACCACCGGGACAGGGCTTCAGCCCCAGCATTTT. Translating gives CAASDTTGTGLQPQHF.

This clonotype was counted ten times or more. The gene calls are TRBV7-2 and TRBJ2-7; 14 bases fit TRBD2. The junction had 5 bases not matched to a gene; V was cut back by 4 bases and J by 6 bases. CDR1 is SGHTA and CDR2 is FQGNSA in the germline V gene. This CDR3 contains 15 residues. The CDR3: CASSSTSGGAREQYF. The CDR3 DNA reads as TGTGCCAGCAGCTCGACTAGCGGGGGGGCTCGCGAGCAGTACTTC.

This clonotype showed up many times. The chain links TRBV6-5 to TRBJ2-7; D possibly corresponds to TRBD1 (5 bases). Germline lookup yields CDR1 MNHEY and CDR2 SVGAGI. V was shortened by 2 bases and J by 5 bases, with 13 bases between the two germline ends. CDR3 length: 14 residues. CDR3 protein: CASSYDSIVHEQYF. The DNA of the CDR3 is TGTGCCAGCAGTTACGACAGTATAGTCCACGAGCAGTACTTC.

This clonotype was recorded many times. The rearrangement links TRBV20-1 to TRBJ2-5; a weak D match, TRBD2 (6 bases). This CDR3 spans 14 amino acids. Germline assignment: CDR1 DFQATT and CDR2 SNEGSKA (reference sequence). V lost 4 bases and J lost 5, with 17 bases in between. The CDR3 region is CSAKTSVREETQYF. CDR3 DNA sequence: TGCAGTGCTAAGACAAGTGTCCGGGAGGAGACCCAGTACTTC.

As concerns this clonotype: The CDR3 end shows no conserved phenylalanine or tryptophan, and so a read error is likely. V gene TRBV28 combines with J gene TRBJ1-1; 7 bases map to TRBD1. CDR1 is MDHEN and CDR2 is SYDVKM in the germline V gene. Trimming at V came to 4 bases and at J to 1 base, leaving 9 bases not matched to a gene. This CDR3 is 16 amino acids long. The CDR3 nucleotides read TGTGCCAGCAGTTGGATGACAGGGCCTACGAACACTGAAGCTTTCTAT. Translation: CASSWMTGPTNTEAFY.

This clonotype was found many times. The chain recombines TRBV11-2 with TRBJ2-7, with a tentative D call TRBD2 (6 bases). Trimming left V 1 base short and J 8 bases short, with 18 bases between. Germline V gene sequence: CDR1 SGHAT, CDR2 FQNNGV. The CDR3 consists of 15 residues. The CDR3 DNA follows: TGTGCCAGCAGCTTAGCCACAGGAGGAGGGCGCAAGCAGTACTTC. Its translation is CASSLATGGGRKQYF.

This clonotype appeared many times. The rearrangement joins TRBV29-1 to TRBJ1-2, with a tentative D call TRBD1 (5 bases). This CDR3 contains 14 residues. The germline gives CDR1 SQVTM, CDR2 ANQGSEA. V was clipped by 7 bases and J by 8 bases, with 23 bases between them. CDR3 residues: CSDSFEGRAGGYTF. CDR3 nucleotide sequence: TGCAGCGACTCCTTCGAAGGCAGGGCCGGCGGCTACACCTTC.

In its sample, this clonotype was seen many times. The chain couples TRBV9 to TRBJ2-5; TRBD2 matches 12 bases. The germline V gene has CDR1 SGDLS and CDR2 YYNGEE. V lost 3 bases, J lost 2 bases, and 8 bases stayed unmatched. The CDR3 is 17 residues long. CDR3 in DNA: TGTGCCAGCAGCGCTGATGGACTAGCGGGGCCTCAAGAGACCCAGTACTTC. Encoded protein: CASSADGLAGPQETQYF. The full variable domain, with the rest looked up from reference TRBV9 and TRBJ2-5, is DSGVTQTPKHLITATGQRVTLRCSPRSGDLSVYWYQQSLDQGLQFLIQYYNGEERAKGNILERFSAQQFPDLHSELNLSSLELGDSALYFCASSADGLAGPQETQYFGPGTRLLVL.

The CDR3 protein is CASTKWAGPGHYF. Here the CDR3 DNA reads TGTGCCAGCACCAAATGGGCAGGGCCTGGGCACTACTTC. V gene TRBV28 combines with J gene TRBJ2-7, with D possibly being TRBD1 (5 bases). Germline CDR1 is MDHEN and CDR2 is SYDVKM. V was shortened by 7 bases and J by 13 bases, with 23 bases between the two germline ends. This CDR3 region has 13 residues.

This sequence joins TRBV24-1 and TRBJ2-2; 8 bases are shared with TRBD1. Trimming cost V 4 bases and J 2 bases; bases outside gene matches: 5. In germline, CDR1 is KGHDR, CDR2 SFDVKD. This CDR3 is 16 amino acids long. The CDR3 loop reads CATSDTTGVNTGELFF. CDR3 in DNA: TGTGCCACCAGTGACACGACAGGGGTCAACACCGGGGAGCTGTTTTTT.